This passage covers 15 T cell receptor beta chains from one sample sequenced in a study of response to subunit inactivated influenza vaccine. TCRdb reanalysed the RT-PCR reads using MiXCR and keeps one entry per CDR3 protein. The sample has about 170,000 distinct CDR3 sequences, approximately 12% seen once. Another study also made use of these data, one on T cells expressing NK-cell markers. That report notes: TCR beta cDNA was made by 5'RACE template switching with UMIs.

The input for sequencing was CD8+ T cells sorted from PBMCs, taken approximately 12 days after vaccination. The receptors originated from a man aged 50 to 60 who received an inactivated influenza vaccine.

The table lists this clonotype with a count of one. The chain recombines TRBV10-2 with TRBJ2-1; D call uncertain. This CDR3 region has 15 residues. With 5 bases removed from V and 8 bases from J, the gap between germline ends came to 19 bases. Germline V gives CDR1 WSHSY, CDR2 SAAADI. CDR3 DNA sequence: TGCGCCAGCAGTCCTCCCGGACGGCGGTCGGATGAGCAGTTCTTC. Translation: CASSPPGRRSDEQFF.

This clonotype was counted at least ten times. This sequence joins TRBV19 and TRBJ2-7; a possible D gene is TRBD1 (5 bases). Germline-derived CDR1 and CDR2 are LNHDA and SQIVND (reference sequence). Trimming cost V 6 bases and J 6 bases, with 21 bases left between them. The CDR3 runs 15 residues. Here the CDR3 DNA reads TGTGCCAGTAGCCCCTCCCAGGGCAACTATTTCGAGCAGTACTTC. Protein sequence: CASSPSQGNYFEQYF.

This clonotype has ten or more counts. The CDR3: CASSLGQDYEQYF. The DNA for the CDR3 is TGTGCCAGCAGCCTTGGACAGGACTACGAGCAGTACTTC. The V and J genes are TRBV7-6 and TRBJ2-7, with TRBD1 matching 7 bases. The germline V gene encodes CDR1 SGHVS and CDR2 FNYEAQ. This CDR3 contains 13 residues. V was pared by 5 bases and J by 3 bases, with 4 bases of the junction left unmatched.

The chain uses TRBV12-3 or TRBV12-4 and TRBJ2-1; D is uncertain. This CDR3 region has 13 residues. The V and J ends lost 6 bases and 5 bases respectively, with 11 bases between them. The CDR3 here is CASRASLNNEQFF. DNA for the CDR3: TGTGCCAGCAGGGCCTCATTAAACAATGAGCAGTTCTTC.

This clonotype was counted only a few times. The genes are TRBV5-5 and TRBJ1-5; the match to TRBD1 covers 8 bases. The CDR3 length is 15 residues. Germline CDR1 is SGHKS and CDR2 is YYEKEE (reference sequence). Trimming took 2 bases from V and 1 from J; bases not matched to a gene: 2. The CDR3: CASSFGQGSNQPQHF. The CDR3 region has the DNA TGTGCCAGCAGCTTCGGACAGGGAAGCAATCAGCCCCAGCATTTT.

This clonotype was observed at least ten times. The rearrangement joins TRBV7-9 to TRBJ1-2; D unclear. CDR3 size: 12 residues. The V gene's germline CDR1 is SEHNR and CDR2 FQNEAQ (reference sequence). The germline V and J ends were trimmed by 1 base and 3 bases, with 3 bases remaining between them. DNA for the CDR3: TGTGCCAGCAGCTTAGGGGACTATGGCTACACCTTC. Its translation: CASSLGDYGYTF. The full variable domain, in which reference TRBV7-9 and TRBJ1-2 provide the parts outside the CDR3, is DTGVSQNPRHKITKRGQNVTFRCDPISEHNRLYWYRQTLGQGPEFLTYFQNEAQLEKSRLLSDRFSAERPKGSFSTLEIQRTEQGDSAMYLCASSLGDYGYTFGSGTRLTVV.

Only a few counts were recorded for this clonotype. The chain carries TRBV29-1 and TRBJ2-7; perhaps D is TRBD1 or TRBD2 (5 bases each). The CDR3 has 13 residues. Germline CDR1 reads SQVTM; CDR2 reads ANQGSEA. The V gene lost 6 bases and the J gene lost 2 bases, with 14 bases spanning the gap. CDR3 sequence reads: CSVLRDRTYEQYF. The CDR3 DNA reads as TGCAGCGTGCTCCGGGACCGTACCTACGAGCAGTACTTC.

This clonotype was seen only a few times. This chain uses TRBV6-5 with TRBJ1-5; D is ambiguous. CDR3 length equals 13 residues. The V gene lost 2 bases and the J gene lost 4 bases, with 6 bases spanning the gap. CDR1 and CDR2 (germline): MNHEY, SVGAGI. CDR3 bases: TGTGCCAGCAGTTACGCACAGAATCAGCCCCAGCATTTT. This sequence encodes CASSYAQNQPQHF.

V gene TRBV3-1 combines with J gene TRBJ2-5, with 8 bases identical to TRBD2. V dropped 2 bases and J dropped 4; count of bases not matched to a gene: 9. This CDR3 comprises 16 residues. Germline lookup yields CDR1 LGHDT and CDR2 YNNKEL (reference sequence). The CDR3 loop is CASSQKRTGGGETQYF. CDR3 sequence (DNA): TGTGCCAGCAGCCAAAAACGGACGGGGGGGGGAGAGACCCAGTACTTC.

This clonotype was observed many times. The chain couples TRBV29-1 to TRBJ2-7; TRBD1 matches 7 bases. This CDR3 comprises 12 residues. Germline CDR1 is SQVTM and CDR2 is ANQGSEA. Germline trimming cut 7 bases from V and 6 bases from J; bases unmatched to any gene: 9. The CDR3 region is CSGLTGLGEQYF. CDR3 nucleotides: TGCAGCGGCCTGACAGGGTTGGGCGAGCAGTACTTC.

This clonotype was seen a few times. The chain carries TRBV2 and TRBJ1-1; 11 positions match TRBD1. Germline V gives CDR1 SNHLY, CDR2 FYNNEI. The V and J ends lost 6 bases and 0 bases, in that order; junction bases with no gene match: 9. The CDR3 runs to 17 residues. The CDR3 region has the DNA TGTGCCAGCAGAGAGGACAGGGGGCAGTTTATGAACACTGAAGCTTTCTTT. The encoded protein is CASREDRGQFMNTEAFF.

The rearrangement joins TRBV28 to TRBJ2-7, with 9 bases matching TRBD1. The CDR3 extends over 17 amino acids. Germline trimming cut 1 base from V and 3 bases from J; bases unmatched to any gene: 10. Germline CDR1 and CDR2: MDHEN and SYDVKM. The CDR3 is CASSLSSSGTGNYEQYF. CDR3 nucleotide sequence: TGTGCCAGCAGTTTATCTTCCTCCGGGACAGGGAACTACGAGCAGTACTTC. Full variable domain (missing parts from reference TRBV28 and TRBJ2-7): DVKVTQSSRYLVKRTGEKVFLECVQDMDHENMFWYRQDPGLGLRLIYFSYDVKMKEKGDIPEGYSVSREKKERFSLILESASTNQTSMYLCASSLSSSGTGNYEQYFGPGTRLTVT.

This clonotype was recorded a few times. The CDR3 sequence: CASSWGAGRVGPDTQYF. In DNA form, the CDR3 reads TGTGCCAGCAGCTGGGGAGCCGGGAGGGTGGGGCCAGATACGCAGTATTTT. The chain employs TRBV5-6 and TRBJ2-3, with 8 bases that match TRBD2. Germline CDR1 is SGHDT and CDR2 is YYEEEE. CDR3 length: 17 amino acids. Trimming cost V 3 bases and J 4 bases; bases outside gene matches: 13. Based on the CDR3 plus reference TRBV5-6 and TRBJ2-3, the full variable domain is DAGVTQSPTHLIKTRGQQVTLRCSPKSGHDTVSWYQQALGQGPQFIFQYYEEEERQRGNFPDRFSGHQFPNYSSELNVNALLLGDSALYLCASSWGAGRVGPDTQYFGPGTRLTVL.

V usage is TRBV28 and J usage is TRBJ2-1; 7 bases are shared with TRBD2. The CDR3 covers 15 residues. J lost 4 bases, V lost 4 bases, and 7 bases had no gene match. Per germline, CDR1 MDHEN and CDR2 SYDVKM. DNA for the CDR3: TGTGCCAGCAGTTCTCTAGCGGATGGATACAATGAGCAGTTCTTC. It translates to CASSSLADGYNEQFF. Using reference TRBV28 and TRBJ2-1 for the parts outside the CDR3, the full variable domain is DVKVTQSSRYLVKRTGEKVFLECVQDMDHENMFWYRQDPGLGLRLIYFSYDVKMKEKGDIPEGYSVSREKKERFSLILESASTNQTSMYLCASSSLADGYNEQFFGPGTRLTVL.

The gene calls are TRBV30 and TRBJ1-2; D not resolved. The CDR3 spans 14 residues. CDR1 and CDR2 (germline): GTSNPN, SVGIG (reference sequence). V dropped 2 bases and J dropped 8 bases, with 18 bases sitting between them. The CDR3 nucleotides are TGTGCCTGGAGTACGCAGCGGGTCTCTCGGGGCTACACCTTC. It is translated as CAWSTQRVSRGYTF.